This T cell receptor beta chain was found in a study of T cells in localized non-small cell lung cancer. The germline CDR1 and CDR2 sequences are SGHDN and FVKESK. The CDR3 is made up of 12 amino acids. V was trimmed by 1 base and J by 3 bases, leaving 4 bases between them. TCRdb's table, derived via immunoSEQ multiplex PCR, lists solely in-frame clones and lacks some. The sample consists of approximately 80,000 clones, about 84% of them appearing once. This receptor was identified in a female donor older than 55 with stage I lung adenocarcinoma. The V call is TRBV14, the J call TRBJ2-7; no reliable D call. This specimen was peripheral blood, taken before any cancer treatment. This CDR3 reads CASSQVIYEQYF. In nucleotides, the CDR3 is TGTGCCAGCAGCCAAGTAATCTACGAGCAGTACTTC. The complete variable domain, with remaining parts taken from reference TRBV14 and TRBJ2-7, reads EAGVTQFPSHSVIEKGQTVTLRCDPISGHDNLYWYRRVMGKEIKFLLHFVKESKQDESGMPNNRFLAERTGGTYSTLKVQPAELEDSGVYFCASSQVIYEQYFGPGTRLTVT.